This T cell receptor beta chain came from a study of a mutant IDH1 vaccine in newly diagnosed glioma. The CDR3 length is 14 residues. The germline CDR1 and CDR2 sequences are LGHNA and YNFKEQ. V was shortened by 1 base and J by 5 bases, with 9 bases between the two germline ends. This clone was seen a handful of times. Its target is not known. Stated time point: week 47, end of study. The content of each vaccine dose was 300 ug of mutant IDH1 20-mer peptide, and topical imiquimod accompanied it. Method: immunoSEQ multiplex PCR; TCRdb's copy keeps in-frame clones and lacks some. This table holds over 75,000 clones, approximately 78% found once.

The receptor's source is a man aged 40-49 years with glioma. V and J are TRBV4-2 and TRBJ1-5, with a possible D match to TRBD1 (6 bases). The input for sequencing was PBMCs, taken from a glioma patient whose treatment included an IDH1 peptide vaccine. The DNA of the CDR3 is TGTGCCAGCAGCCAAGGTTCAGGGGATCAGCCCCAGCATTTT. It yields the protein CASSQGSGDQPQHF.